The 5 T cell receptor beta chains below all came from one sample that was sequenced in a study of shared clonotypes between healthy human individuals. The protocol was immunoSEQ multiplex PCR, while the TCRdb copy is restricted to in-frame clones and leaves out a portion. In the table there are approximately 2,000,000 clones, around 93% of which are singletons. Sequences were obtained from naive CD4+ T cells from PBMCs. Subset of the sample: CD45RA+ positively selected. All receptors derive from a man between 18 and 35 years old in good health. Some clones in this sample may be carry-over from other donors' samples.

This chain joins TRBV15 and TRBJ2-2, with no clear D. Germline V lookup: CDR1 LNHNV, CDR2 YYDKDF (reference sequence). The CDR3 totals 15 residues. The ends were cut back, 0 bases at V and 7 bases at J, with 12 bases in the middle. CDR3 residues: CATSRDLRPGGELFF. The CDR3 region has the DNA TGTGCCACCAGCAGAGATTTACGGCCGGGCGGGGAGCTGTTTTTT.

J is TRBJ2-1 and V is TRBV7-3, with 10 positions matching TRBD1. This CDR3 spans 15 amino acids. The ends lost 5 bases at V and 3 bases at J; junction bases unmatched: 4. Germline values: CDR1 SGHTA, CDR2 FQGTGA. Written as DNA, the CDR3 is TGTGCCAGCAGCCGAGACAGGGGGCGCTACAATGAGCAGTTCTTC. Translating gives CASSRDRGRYNEQFF. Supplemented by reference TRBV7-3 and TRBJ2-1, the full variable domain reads GAGVSQTPSNKVTEKGKYVELRCDPISGHTALYWYRQSLGQGPEFLIYFQGTGAADDSGLPNDRFFAVRPEGSVSTLKIQRTERGDSAVYLCASSRDRGRYNEQFFGPGTRLTVL.

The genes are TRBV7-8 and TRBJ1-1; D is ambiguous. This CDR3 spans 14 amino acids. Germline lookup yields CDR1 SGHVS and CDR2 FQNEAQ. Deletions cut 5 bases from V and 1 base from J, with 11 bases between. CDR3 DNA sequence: TGTGCCAGCAGCCCGCCGGACGAGAACACTGAAGCTTTCTTT. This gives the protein CASSPPDENTEAFF.

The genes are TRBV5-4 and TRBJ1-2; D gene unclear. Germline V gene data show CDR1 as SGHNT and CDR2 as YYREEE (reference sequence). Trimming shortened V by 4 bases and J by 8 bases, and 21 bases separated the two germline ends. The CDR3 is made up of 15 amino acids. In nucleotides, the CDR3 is TGTGCCAGCAGCCCACCCTCGGTCGGGGTACGCGGCTACACCTTC. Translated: CASSPPSVGVRGYTF.

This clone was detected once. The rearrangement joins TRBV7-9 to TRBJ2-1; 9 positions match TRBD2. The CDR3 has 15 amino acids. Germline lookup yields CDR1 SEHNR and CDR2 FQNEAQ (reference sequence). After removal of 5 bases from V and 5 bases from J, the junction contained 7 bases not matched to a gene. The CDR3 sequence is CASSPRAGGHNEQFF. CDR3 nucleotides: TGTGCCAGCAGCCCCCGAGCGGGAGGCCACAATGAGCAGTTCTTC.